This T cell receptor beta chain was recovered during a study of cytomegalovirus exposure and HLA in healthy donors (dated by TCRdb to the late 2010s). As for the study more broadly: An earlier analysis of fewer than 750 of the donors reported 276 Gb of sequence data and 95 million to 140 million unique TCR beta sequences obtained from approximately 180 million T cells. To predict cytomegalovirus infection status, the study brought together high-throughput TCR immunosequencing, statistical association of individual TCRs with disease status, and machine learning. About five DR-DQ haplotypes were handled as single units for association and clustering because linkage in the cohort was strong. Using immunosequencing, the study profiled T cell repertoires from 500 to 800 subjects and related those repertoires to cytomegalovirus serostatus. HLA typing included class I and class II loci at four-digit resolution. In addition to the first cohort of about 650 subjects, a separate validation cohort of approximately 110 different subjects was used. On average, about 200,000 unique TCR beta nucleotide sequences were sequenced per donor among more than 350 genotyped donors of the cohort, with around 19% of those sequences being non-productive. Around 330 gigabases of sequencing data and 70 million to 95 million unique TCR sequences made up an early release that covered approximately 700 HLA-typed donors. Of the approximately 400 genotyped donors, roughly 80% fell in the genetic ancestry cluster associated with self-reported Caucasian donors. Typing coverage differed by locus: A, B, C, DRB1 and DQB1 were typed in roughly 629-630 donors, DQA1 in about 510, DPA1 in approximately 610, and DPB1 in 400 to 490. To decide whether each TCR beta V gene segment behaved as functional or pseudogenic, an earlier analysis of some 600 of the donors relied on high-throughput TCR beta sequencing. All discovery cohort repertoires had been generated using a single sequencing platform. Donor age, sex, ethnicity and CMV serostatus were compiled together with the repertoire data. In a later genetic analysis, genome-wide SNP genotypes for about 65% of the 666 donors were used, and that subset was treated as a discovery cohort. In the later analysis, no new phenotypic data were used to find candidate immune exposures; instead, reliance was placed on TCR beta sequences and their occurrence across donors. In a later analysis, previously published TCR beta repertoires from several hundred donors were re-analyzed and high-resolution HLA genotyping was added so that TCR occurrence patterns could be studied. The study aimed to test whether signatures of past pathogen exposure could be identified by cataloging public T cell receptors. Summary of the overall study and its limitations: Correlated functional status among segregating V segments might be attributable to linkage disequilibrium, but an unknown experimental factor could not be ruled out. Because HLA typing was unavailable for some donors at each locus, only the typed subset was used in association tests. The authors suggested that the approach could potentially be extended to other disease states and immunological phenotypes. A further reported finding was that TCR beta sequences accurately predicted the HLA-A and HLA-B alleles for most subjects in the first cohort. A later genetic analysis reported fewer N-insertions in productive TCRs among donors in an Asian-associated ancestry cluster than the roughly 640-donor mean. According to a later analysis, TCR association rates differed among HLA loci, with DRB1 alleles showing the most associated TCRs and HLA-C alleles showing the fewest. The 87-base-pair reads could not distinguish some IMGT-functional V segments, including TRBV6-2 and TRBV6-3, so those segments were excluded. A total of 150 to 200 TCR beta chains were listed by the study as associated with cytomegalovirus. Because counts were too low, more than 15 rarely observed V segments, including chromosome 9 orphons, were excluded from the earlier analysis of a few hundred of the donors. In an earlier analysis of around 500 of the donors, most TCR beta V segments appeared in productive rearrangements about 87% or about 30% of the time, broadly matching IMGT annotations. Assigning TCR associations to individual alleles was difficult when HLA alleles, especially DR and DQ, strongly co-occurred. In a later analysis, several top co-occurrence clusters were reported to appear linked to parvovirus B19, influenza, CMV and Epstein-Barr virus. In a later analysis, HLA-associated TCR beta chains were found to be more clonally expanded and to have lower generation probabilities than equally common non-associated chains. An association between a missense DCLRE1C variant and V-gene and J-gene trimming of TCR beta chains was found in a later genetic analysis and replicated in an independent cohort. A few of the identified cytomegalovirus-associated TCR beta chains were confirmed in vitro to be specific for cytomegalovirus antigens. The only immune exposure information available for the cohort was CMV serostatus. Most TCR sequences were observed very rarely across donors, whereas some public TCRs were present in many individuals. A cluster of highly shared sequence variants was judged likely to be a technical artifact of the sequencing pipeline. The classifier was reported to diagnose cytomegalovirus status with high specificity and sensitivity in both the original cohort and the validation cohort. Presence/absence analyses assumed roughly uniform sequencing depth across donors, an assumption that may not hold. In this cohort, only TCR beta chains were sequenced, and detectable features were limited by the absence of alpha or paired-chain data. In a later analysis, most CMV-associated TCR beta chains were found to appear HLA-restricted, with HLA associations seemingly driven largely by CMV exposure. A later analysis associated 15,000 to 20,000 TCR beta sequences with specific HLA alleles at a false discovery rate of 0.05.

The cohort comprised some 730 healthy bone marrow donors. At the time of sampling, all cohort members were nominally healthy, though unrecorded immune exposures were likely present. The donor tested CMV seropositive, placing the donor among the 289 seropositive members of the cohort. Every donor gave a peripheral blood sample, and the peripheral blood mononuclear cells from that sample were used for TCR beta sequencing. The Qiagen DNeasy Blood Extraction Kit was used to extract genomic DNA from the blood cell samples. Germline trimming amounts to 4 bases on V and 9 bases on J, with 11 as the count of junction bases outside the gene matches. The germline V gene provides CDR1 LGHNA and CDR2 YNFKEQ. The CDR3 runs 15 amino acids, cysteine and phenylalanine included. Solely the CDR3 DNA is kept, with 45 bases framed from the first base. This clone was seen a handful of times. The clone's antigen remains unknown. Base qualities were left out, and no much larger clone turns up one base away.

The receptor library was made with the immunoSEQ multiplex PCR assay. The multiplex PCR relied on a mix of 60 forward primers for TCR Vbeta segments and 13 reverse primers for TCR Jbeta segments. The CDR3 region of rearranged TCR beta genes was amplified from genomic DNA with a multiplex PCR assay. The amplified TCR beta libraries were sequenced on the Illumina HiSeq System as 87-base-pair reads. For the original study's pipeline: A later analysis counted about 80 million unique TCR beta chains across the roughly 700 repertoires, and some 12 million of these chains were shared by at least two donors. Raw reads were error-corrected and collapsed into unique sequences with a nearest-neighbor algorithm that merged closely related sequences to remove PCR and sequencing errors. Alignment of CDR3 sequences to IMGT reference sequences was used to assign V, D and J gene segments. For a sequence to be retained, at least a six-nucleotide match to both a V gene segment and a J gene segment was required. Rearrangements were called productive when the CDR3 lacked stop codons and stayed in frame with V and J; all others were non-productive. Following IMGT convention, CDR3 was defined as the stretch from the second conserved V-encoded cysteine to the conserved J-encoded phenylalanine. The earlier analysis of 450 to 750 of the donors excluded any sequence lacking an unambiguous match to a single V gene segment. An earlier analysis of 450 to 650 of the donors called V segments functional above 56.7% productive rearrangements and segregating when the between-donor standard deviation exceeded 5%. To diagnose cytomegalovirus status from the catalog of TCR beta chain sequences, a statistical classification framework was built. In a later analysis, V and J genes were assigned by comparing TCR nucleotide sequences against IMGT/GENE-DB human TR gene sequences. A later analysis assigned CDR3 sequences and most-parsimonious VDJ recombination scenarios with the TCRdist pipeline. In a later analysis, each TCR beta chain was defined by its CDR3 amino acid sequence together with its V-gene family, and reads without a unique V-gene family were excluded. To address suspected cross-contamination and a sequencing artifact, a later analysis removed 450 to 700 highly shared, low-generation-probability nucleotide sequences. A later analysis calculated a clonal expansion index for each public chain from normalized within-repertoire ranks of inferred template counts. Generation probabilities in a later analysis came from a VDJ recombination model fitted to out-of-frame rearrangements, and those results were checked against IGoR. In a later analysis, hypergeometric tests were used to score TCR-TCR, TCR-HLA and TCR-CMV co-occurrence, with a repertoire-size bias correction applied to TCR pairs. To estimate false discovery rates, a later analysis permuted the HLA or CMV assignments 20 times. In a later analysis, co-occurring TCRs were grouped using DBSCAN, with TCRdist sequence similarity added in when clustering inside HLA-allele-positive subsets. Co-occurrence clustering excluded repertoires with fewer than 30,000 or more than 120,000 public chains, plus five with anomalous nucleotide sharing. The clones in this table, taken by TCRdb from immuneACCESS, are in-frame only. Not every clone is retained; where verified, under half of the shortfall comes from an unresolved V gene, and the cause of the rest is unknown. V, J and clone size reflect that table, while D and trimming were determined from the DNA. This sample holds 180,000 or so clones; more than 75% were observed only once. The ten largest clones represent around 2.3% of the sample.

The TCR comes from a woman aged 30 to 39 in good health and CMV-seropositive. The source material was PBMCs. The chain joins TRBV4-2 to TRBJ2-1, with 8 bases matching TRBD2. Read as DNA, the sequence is TGTGCCAGCAGCCTATCGGGGGGGGGCGTACCTGAGCAGTTCTTC. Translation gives CASSLSGGGVPEQFF.